This TCR beta chain was obtained from a study of blood T cell repertoires in COVID-19. In the study overall: T cells, B-cell-depleted T cells, or PBMCs provided the cDNA or gDNA that served as material.

Trimming removed 0 bases from V and 3 bases from J; junction bases left unmatched: 3. The CDR3 covers 16 residues. Germline CDR1 reads SGHTA; CDR2 reads FQGTGA. This clone was counted many times. Repertoires were generated with immunoSEQ multiplex PCR, while TCRdb's copy carries only in-frame clones and drops some. In the table there are 100,000 or so clones, 92% of which are singletons. This clonotype originated in a woman aged 55-69 years with active COVID-19. Sequenced material: peripheral blood. The rearrangement uses TRBV7-3 and TRBJ2-7; 12 bases align to TRBD1. CDR3 residues: CASSLTGTGGHYEQYF. CDR3 coding DNA: TGTGCCAGCAGCTTAACAGGGACAGGGGGCCACTACGAGCAGTACTTC. The full variable domain, rest sourced from reference TRBV7-3 and TRBJ2-7, is GAGVSQTPSNKVTEKGKYVELRCDPISGHTALYWYRQSLGQGPEFLIYFQGTGAADDSGLPNDRFFAVRPEGSVSTLKIQRTERGDSAVYLCASSLTGTGGHYEQYFGPGTRLTVT.